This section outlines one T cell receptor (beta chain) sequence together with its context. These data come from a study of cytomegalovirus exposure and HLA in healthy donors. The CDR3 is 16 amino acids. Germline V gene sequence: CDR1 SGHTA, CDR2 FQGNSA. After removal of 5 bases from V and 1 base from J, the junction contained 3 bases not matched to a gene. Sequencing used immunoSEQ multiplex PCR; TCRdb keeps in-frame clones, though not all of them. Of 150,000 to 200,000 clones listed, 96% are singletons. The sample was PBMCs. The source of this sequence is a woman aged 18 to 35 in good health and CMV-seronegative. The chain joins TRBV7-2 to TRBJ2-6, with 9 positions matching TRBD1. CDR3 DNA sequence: TGTGCCAGCAGCCGGGACAGGGCTTCTGGGGCCAACGTCCTGACTTTC. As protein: CASSRDRASGANVLTF.